Listed here are 20 T cell receptor beta chains from one sample, sequenced in a study of T cell repertoires in cytomegalovirus infection. TCRdb reprocessed the reads via MiXCR and lists one record per CDR3 protein. The sample includes 300,000 to 400,000 distinct CDR3 sequences, approximately 32% of them seen just once. Antigens for these TCRs are unknown. The specimen was cultured PBMCs, collected from culture after CMV antigen stimulation. The receptors come from a human donor in good health (CMV status not recorded). Some clones in this sample may be carry-over from other donors' samples.

CDR3 protein: CSARAHGLYEQYF. The CDR3 bases are TGCAGTGCTAGAGCTCACGGACTCTACGAGCAGTACTTC. The genes are TRBV20-1 and TRBJ2-7, with a tentative D call TRBD2 (5 bases). Per the germline V gene, CDR1 is DFQATT and CDR2 is SNEGSKA (reference sequence). The CDR3 spans 13 residues. The ends were cut back, 1 base at V and 3 bases at J, with 10 bases in the middle.

This clonotype showed up many times. The rearrangement joins TRBV7-9 to TRBJ1-1; D is unresolved. CDR1 SEHNR and CDR2 FQNEAQ come from the germline V gene (reference sequence). Trimming shortened V by 6 bases and J by 5 bases, and 13 bases separated the two germline ends. The CDR3 runs to 13 residues. CDR3 in amino acids: CASSNQPGTEAFF. The CDR3 bases are TGTGCCAGCAGTAATCAGCCGGGGACTGAAGCTTTCTTT. Full variable domain (rest looked up from reference TRBV7-9 and TRBJ1-1): DTGVSQNPRHKITKRGQNVTFRCDPISEHNRLYWYRQTLGQGPEFLTYFQNEAQLEKSRLLSDRFSAERPKGSFSTLEIQRTEQGDSAMYLCASSNQPGTEAFFGQGTRLTVV.

This clonotype was counted at least ten times. The rearrangement joins TRBV4-1 to TRBJ1-1; tentatively, D is TRBD1 (5 bases). Trimming took off 4 bases at V and 1 base at J, with 16 bases between the two ends. Germline loops: CDR1 MGHRA, CDR2 YSYEKL. The CDR3 totals 16 residues. The CDR3 loop reads CASSRGSGRRNTEAFF. The CDR3 nucleotides read TGCGCCAGCAGCCGGGGGAGCGGAAGGAGGAACACTGAAGCTTTCTTT.

This clonotype was seen repeatedly, ten times or more. The chain carries TRBV7-6 and TRBJ2-1; D is possibly TRBD2 (6 bases). Trimming removed 1 base from V and 4 bases from J, with 20 bases in between. The CDR3 is made up of 18 amino acids. CDR1 is SGHVS, CDR2 FNYEAQ, per germline. The CDR3 DNA follows: TGTGCCAGCAGCTTAGGGGAGGTAGCCCTCGGATTATACAATGAGCAGTTCTTC. It codes for CASSLGEVALGLYNEQFF.

The rearrangement joins TRBV11-2 to TRBJ1-4; 12 bases match TRBD1. V dropped 5 bases and J dropped 3; count of bases not matched to a gene: 16. This CDR3 spans 20 amino acids. Looked up from germline, CDR1 is SGHAT and CDR2 is FQNNGV. CDR3 sequence (DNA): TGTGCCAGCAGCCCGGTGACCGGGACAGGGGGCGACTCGGCTAATGAAAAACTGTTTTTT. It is translated as CASSPVTGTGGDSANEKLFF.

The V gene is TRBV7-3, the J gene TRBJ2-5; 9 nucleotides align to TRBD1. The CDR3 is 15 residues long. V was pared by 5 bases and J by 5 bases, with 9 bases of the junction left unmatched. From germline, CDR1 is SGHTA and CDR2 FQGTGA. The CDR3 loop reads CASSLGTGHSETQYF. CDR3 sequence (DNA): TGTGCCAGCAGCCTCGGGACAGGGCATAGTGAGACCCAGTACTTC.

This clonotype was detected a few times. The V and J genes are TRBV28 and TRBJ1-3, with no clear D. The CDR3 is 13 amino acids. The V gene's germline CDR1 is MDHEN and CDR2 SYDVKM. With 4 bases removed from V and 3 bases from J, the gap between germline ends came to 7 bases. The CDR3 region has the DNA TGTGCCAGCAGTTATGACTATGGAAACACCATATATTTT. Translated, it gives CASSYDYGNTIYF.

This clonotype showed up many times. The genes are TRBV7-9 and TRBJ2-5; 13 nucleotides match TRBD2. CDR1 and CDR2 from the germline V gene are SEHNR and FQNEAQ (reference sequence). The CDR3 has 17 residues. V was clipped by 0 bases and J by 5 bases; unmatched bases: 6. As DNA, the CDR3 is TGTGCCAGCAGCTTAGCGCGGGGACTAGCGGGATTGGAGACCCAGTACTTC. Translating gives CASSLARGLAGLETQYF.

This clonotype has a handful of counts. J is TRBJ1-2 and V is TRBV6-2 or TRBV6-3, with D possibly TRBD1 on 6 matching bases. Germline assignment: CDR1 MNHEY and CDR2 SVGEGT. CDR3 length: 13 residues. The V gene lost 6 bases and the J gene lost 3 bases, with 11 bases spanning the gap. The CDR3 loop reads CASSRDKDYGYTF. The DNA for the CDR3 is TGTGCCAGCAGCAGGGACAAGGACTATGGCTACACCTTC.

This CDR3 reads CASTLGSGTGGEQFF. CDR3 sequence (DNA): TGTGCCAGCACCTTGGGTAGCGGGACTGGGGGTGAGCAGTTCTTC. V gene TRBV12-3 or TRBV12-4 combines with J gene TRBJ2-1; 8 bases fit TRBD2. This CDR3 spans 15 amino acids. The V and J ends lost 7 bases and 9 bases, in that order; junction bases with no gene match: 14.

This clonotype has just one count. The chain employs TRBV27 and TRBJ1-5; perhaps TRBD1 as D (6 bases). The CDR3 loop spans 14 amino acids. V gave up 5 bases and J gave up 3 bases, with 11 bases separating them. The germline V gene encodes CDR1 MNHEY and CDR2 SMNVEV (reference sequence). In nucleotides, the CDR3 is TGTGCCAGCAGTCTTCAGGGGAACAATCAGCCCCAGCATTTT. Its translation is CASSLQGNNQPQHF.

In DNA, the CDR3 is TGCGCCAGCAGCGAAAAACAGGTCGACGGAAACACCATATATTTT. It codes for CASSEKQVDGNTIYF. The chain couples TRBV10-2 to TRBJ1-3; perhaps TRBD1 as D (5 bases). The CDR3 covers 15 residues. The V gene's germline CDR1 is WSHSY and CDR2 SAAADI. V was pared by 6 bases and J by 4 bases, with 16 bases between.

V is TRBV10-3 and J is TRBJ2-7, with D perhaps matching TRBD1 or TRBD2 (5 bases each). Germline V gene data show CDR1 as ENHRY and CDR2 as SYGVKD. The CDR3 is 13 amino acids. V lost 7 bases, J lost 2 bases, and 12 bases lay in between. CDR3 bases: TGTGCCATCATGGGGGACCGAACCTACGAGCAGTACTTC. Residues: CAIMGDRTYEQYF.

The chain has TRBV12-3 or TRBV12-4 and TRBJ2-6, with 8 bases fitting TRBD1. V shed 5 bases, J shed 0 bases, and the junction held 9 bases outside the gene matches. The CDR3 is 18 residues long. The CDR3 spells CASSPRTGTSSGANVLTF. The CDR3 DNA is TGTGCCAGCAGTCCTAGGACAGGGACGAGCTCTGGGGCCAACGTCCTGACTTTC.

In this sample, this clonotype turned up a few times. This rearrangement joins TRBV30 to TRBJ2-5; D remains unclear. Germline loops: CDR1 GTSNPN, CDR2 SVGIG (reference sequence). This CDR3 has 13 residues. Trimming pared 1 base from V and 3 bases from J, leaving 9 bases between. This chain's CDR3 is CAWSALSEETQYF. DNA for the CDR3: TGTGCCTGGAGTGCCCTCAGTGAAGAGACCCAGTACTTC.

To note about this clonotype: This may stem from a read error, because a much larger clone lies one nucleotide away. V usage is TRBV7-2 and J usage is TRBJ2-7; TRBD2 matches at 9 bases. The CDR3 totals 17 residues. Germline CDR1 and CDR2: SGHTA and FQGNSA. Losses at the gene ends were 1 base for V and 2 bases for J; bases not matched to a gene: 9. CDR3 sequence (DNA): TGTGCCAGCAGCTTAGTCAGTGGGCGGGGGGGAGCCTACGAGCAGTACTTC. Its protein product is CASSLVSGRGGAYEQYF. The variable domain in full, with the rest retrieved from reference TRBV7-2 and TRBJ2-7, is GAGVSQSPSNKVTEKGKDVELRCDPISGHTALYWYRQSLGQGLEFLIYFQGNSAPDKSGLPSDRFSAERTGGSVSTLTIQRTQQEDSAVYLCASSLVSGRGGAYEQYFGPGTRLTVT.

In its sample, this clonotype was seen once. This chain links TRBV27 with TRBJ2-3, with 9 bases fitting TRBD2. Germline V gene sequence: CDR1 MNHEY, CDR2 SMNVEV (reference sequence). This CDR3 is built from 14 residues. V trimming: 7 bases; J trimming: 5 bases; junction bases outside the gene matches: 7. The CDR3 loop reads CASNSAGGRDTQYF. The CDR3 nucleotides are TGTGCCAGCAATTCAGCGGGGGGAAGAGATACGCAGTATTTT.

This chain joins TRBV11-2 and TRBJ2-3, with TRBD2 identical over 8 bases. The CDR3 extends over 13 amino acids. Germline V gene lookup returns CDR1 SGHAT and CDR2 FQNNGV. Germline trimming cut 4 bases from V and 8 bases from J; bases unmatched to any gene: 5. The CDR3 loop is CASSSGGVATQYF. CDR3 sequence (DNA): TGTGCCAGCAGCTCGGGGGGGGTCGCTACGCAGTATTTT.

The genes are TRBV7-4 and TRBJ2-7; 8 bases align to TRBD2. Germline V gene data show CDR1 as SGHVT and CDR2 as SQSDAQ. V shed 5 bases, J shed 3 bases, and the junction held 6 bases outside the gene matches. CDR3 length equals 14 residues. The CDR3 protein is CASSGPGLDYEQYF. In nucleotides, the CDR3 is TGTGCCAGCAGCGGACCGGGACTAGACTACGAGCAGTACTTC.

V usage is TRBV11-2 and J usage is TRBJ1-1; possibly TRBD1 for D (6 bases). The germline CDR1 and CDR2 sequences are SGHAT and FQNNGV. V was pared by 10 bases and J by 7 bases, with 16 bases between. This CDR3 has 12 residues. The CDR3 loop reads CATRTGIGEAFF. For the CDR3, the DNA is TGTGCCACCCGAACAGGGATCGGTGAAGCTTTCTTT.